The text below deals with one T cell receptor beta chain. CDR3 length: 12 residues. Trimming pared 5 bases from V and 7 bases from J, leaving 8 bases between. Germline V gives CDR1 LNHDA, CDR2 SQIVND (reference sequence). The record originates from a study of T cell responses to AZD1222 COVID-19 vaccine. Some clones are missing from TCRdb's copy, which holds only in-frame ones; the method was immunoSEQ multiplex PCR. The sample yields tens of thousands of clones, more than 75% seen once. The sequence was obtained from an adult in good health. The sequences come from peripheral blood, collected on day 0 of AZD1222 vaccination. The rearrangement joins TRBV19 to TRBJ2-2; D gene ambiguous. CDR3 DNA: TGTGCCAGTAGTTCCCGAGTCGGGGAGCTGTTTTTT. The encoded protein is CASSSRVGELFF.